The rows below give T cell receptor beta chains drawn from one sample of a study of identical twins. TCRdb fed the 5' RACE reads into MiXCR, producing one record per CDR3 protein. The sample carries approximately 260,000 distinct CDR3 sequences, more than 13% recorded once. The sequenced sample consisted of memory (CD45RO+) T cells sorted from blood. These receptors all come from a woman between 18 and 29 years old in good health. Each CDR3 is given with its conserved first and last residue. A D gene is named only where the DNA matches it firmly. The size field is filled for only some rows; it gives once, few, many or a size class.

CDR3 protein: CASSEVYRSYKNIQYF
CDR3 DNA: TGCGCCAGCAGCGAGGTCTATCGGAGTTACAAAAACATTCAGTACTTC
J gene: TRBJ2-4
D gene: NA
clone size: few
V gene: TRBV5-1

CDR3 protein: CASSLARDGEQFF
CDR3 DNA: TGTGCCAGCAGCTTAGCTCGGGATGGGGAGCAGTTCTTC
J gene: TRBJ2-1
D gene: NA
clone size: NA
V gene: TRBV7-7

CDR3 protein: CASSNNPPRSGNTIYF
CDR3 DNA: TGTGCCAGCAGTAACAACCCTCCTCGGTCAGGAAACACCATATATTTT
J gene: TRBJ1-3
D gene: NA
clone size: many
V gene: TRBV6-5

CDR3 protein: CASSFGTLYYNEQFF
CDR3 DNA: TGTGCCAGCAGCTTTGGGACTCTCTACTACAATGAGCAGTTCTTC
J gene: TRBJ2-1
D gene: NA
clone size: NA
V gene: TRBV11-3

CDR3 protein: CASSITGTGTRNTIYF
CDR3 DNA: TGTGCCAGCAGCATCACCGGGACAGGCACCAGGAACACCATATATTTT
J gene: TRBJ1-3
D gene: TRBD1
clone size: few
V gene: TRBV5-6

CDR3 protein: CASSREVANEQFF
CDR3 DNA: TGCGCCAGCAGCCGAGAGGTAGCGAATGAGCAGTTCTTC
J gene: TRBJ2-1
D gene: NA
clone size: NA
V gene: TRBV4-1

CDR3 protein: CASSGLNEDLYGYTF
CDR3 DNA: TGTGCCAGTAGTGGACTTAACGAGGATTTGTATGGCTACACCTTC
J gene: TRBJ1-2
D gene: NA
clone size: NA
V gene: TRBV19

CDR3 protein: CASSDRAYEQYF
CDR3 DNA: TGTGCCAGCAGTGACAGAGCCTACGAGCAGTACTTC
J gene: TRBJ2-7
D gene: NA
clone size: few
V gene: TRBV12-3/TRBV12-4

CDR3 protein: CSASNGMNTEAFF
CDR3 DNA: TGCAGTGCTAGTAACGGGATGAACACTGAAGCTTTCTTT
J gene: TRBJ1-1
D gene: NA
clone size: NA
V gene: TRBV20-1

CDR3 protein: CSGTGGADTQYF
CDR3 DNA: TGCAGCGGAACAGGGGGCGCAGATACGCAGTATTTT
J gene: TRBJ2-3
D gene: TRBD1
clone size: NA
V gene: TRBV29-1

CDR3 protein: CASSYRGGAPTDTQYF
CDR3 DNA: TGTGCCAGCAGTTACAGGGGGGGGGCGCCCACAGATACGCAGTATTTT
J gene: TRBJ2-3
D gene: NA
clone size: few
V gene: TRBV6-5

CDR3 protein: CSGLVGETDTQYF
CDR3 DNA: TGCAGCGGCCTGGTGGGAGAAACAGATACGCAGTATTTT
J gene: TRBJ2-3
D gene: NA
clone size: many
V gene: TRBV29-1

CDR3 protein: CASSQEGGAQLFF
CDR3 DNA: TGTGCCAGCAGCCAGGAGGGGGGGGCCCAGCTGTTTTTT
J gene: TRBJ2-2
D gene: NA
clone size: NA
V gene: TRBV7-6

CDR3 protein: CASSLTSGEQYF
CDR3 DNA: TGCGCCAGTTCGCTCACGAGCGGGGAGCAGTACTTC
J gene: TRBJ2-7
D gene: NA
clone size: few
V gene: TRBV5-1

CDR3 protein: CASSYRAGGDTQYF
CDR3 DNA: TGTGCCAGCAGTTATAGAGCGGGAGGAGATACGCAGTATTTT
J gene: TRBJ2-3
D gene: TRBD2
clone size: few
V gene: TRBV6-5

CDR3 protein: CASSLVGTHSGGLFF
CDR3 DNA: TGTGCCAGCAGCTTGGTTGGGACACATTCCGGGGGTCTGTTTTTT
J gene: TRBJ2-2
D gene: NA
clone size: NA
V gene: TRBV5-5

CDR3 protein: CAIGGIQETQYF
CDR3 DNA: TGTGCCATCGGGGGGATTCAAGAGACCCAGTACTTC
J gene: TRBJ2-5
D gene: NA
clone size: NA
V gene: TRBV10-3